This TCR beta chain was identified during a study of early T cells in non-severe SARS-CoV-2 infection. The wider study: Chains stayed unpaired after sequencing of bulk RNA from unsorted whole blood.

V dropped 3 bases and J dropped 6 bases, with 12 bases sitting between them. This CDR3 is 12 amino acids long. Germline lookup yields CDR1 DFQATT and CDR2 SNEGSKA (reference sequence). Attached unique molecular identifiers marked individual cDNA molecules. TCRdb analysed the 5' RACE reads with MiXCR anew, one entry per CDR3 protein. The sample lists tens of thousands of distinct CDR3 sequences; 8.5% to 10% were seen once. This clonotype was observed at least ten times. Input material: whole blood. The TCR sequence derives from an adult who was a healthcare worker with PCR-confirmed SARS-CoV-2 infection or an uninfected control (not recorded which). The rearrangement uses TRBV20-1 and TRBJ2-7, with D perhaps being TRBD1 or TRBD2 (6 bases each). For the CDR3, the DNA is TGCAGTGCTAGCCAACAGGGAGGCGAGCAGTACTTC. Translating gives CSASQQGGEQYF.